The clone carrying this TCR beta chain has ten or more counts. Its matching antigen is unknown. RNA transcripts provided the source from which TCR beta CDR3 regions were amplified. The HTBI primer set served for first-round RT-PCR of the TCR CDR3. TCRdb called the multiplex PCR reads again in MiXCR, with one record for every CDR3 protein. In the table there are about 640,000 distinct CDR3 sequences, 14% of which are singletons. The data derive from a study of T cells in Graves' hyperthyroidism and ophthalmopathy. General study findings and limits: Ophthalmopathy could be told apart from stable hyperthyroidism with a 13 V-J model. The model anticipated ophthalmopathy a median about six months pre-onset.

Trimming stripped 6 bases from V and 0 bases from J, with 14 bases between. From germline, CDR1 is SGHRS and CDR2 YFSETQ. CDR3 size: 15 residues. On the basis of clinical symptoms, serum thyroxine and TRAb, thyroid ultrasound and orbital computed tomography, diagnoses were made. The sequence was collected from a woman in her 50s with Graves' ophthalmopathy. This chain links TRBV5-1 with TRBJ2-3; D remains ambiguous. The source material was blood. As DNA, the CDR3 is TGCGCCAGCAAAGTAACAGAAGCTAGCACAGATACGCAGTATTTT. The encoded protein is CASKVTEASTDTQYF.